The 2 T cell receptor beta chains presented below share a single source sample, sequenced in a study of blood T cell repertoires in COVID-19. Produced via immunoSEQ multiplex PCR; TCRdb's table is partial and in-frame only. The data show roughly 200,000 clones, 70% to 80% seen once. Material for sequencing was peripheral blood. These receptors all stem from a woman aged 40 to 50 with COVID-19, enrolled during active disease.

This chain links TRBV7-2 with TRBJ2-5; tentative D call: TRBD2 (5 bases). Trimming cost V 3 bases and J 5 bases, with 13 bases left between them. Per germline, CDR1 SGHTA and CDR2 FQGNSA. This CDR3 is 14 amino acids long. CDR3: CASSLSRAAETQYF. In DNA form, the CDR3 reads TGTGCCAGCAGCTTGTCGCGGGCGGCGGAGACCCAGTACTTC.

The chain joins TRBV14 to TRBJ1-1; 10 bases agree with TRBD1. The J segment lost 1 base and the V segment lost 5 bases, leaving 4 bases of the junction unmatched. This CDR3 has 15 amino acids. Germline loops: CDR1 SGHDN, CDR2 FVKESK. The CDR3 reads CASSRQGARNTEAFF. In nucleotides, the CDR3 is TGTGCCAGCAGCAGACAGGGGGCGCGGAACACTGAAGCTTTCTTT.